A selection of T cell receptor beta chains follows, all from one sample in a study of blood T cell repertoires in COVID-19. Clones were read by immunoSEQ multiplex PCR, and TCRdb kept only the in-frame ones, dropping some. The repertoire holds approximately 97,000 clones, with roughly 87% as singletons. Sequenced: peripheral blood. The receptors originated from a woman in her 50s with COVID-19, enrolled during active disease. The CDR3 runs from the conserved cysteine through the conserved F or W. A D gene is named only where the DNA matches it firmly. Some rows have no size entry. The others give once, few or many, or a class for an expanded clone.

clone_size	v_call	j_call	d_call	cdr3_nt	cdr3_aa
-	TRBV6-9	TRBJ2-1	-	TGTGCCAGCACTAACTGGGCCCGGGGTATTGGCAATGAGCAGTTCTTC	CASTNWARGIGNEQFF
-	TRBV4-1	TRBJ1-1	-	TGCGCCAGCAGCCAAGGATCGGGAACTGAAGCTTTCTTT	CASSQGSGTEAFF
-	TRBV11-2	TRBJ1-1	TRBD1	TGTGCCAGCAGCAGTGGACAGGGAAGCACTGAAGCTTTCTTT	CASSSGQGSTEAFF
once	TRBV18	TRBJ2-3	-	TGTGCCAGCTCACCCGACAGGGATACGCAGTATTTT	CASSPDRDTQYF
-	TRBV7-8	TRBJ2-5	-	TGTGCCAGCAGCTTAGCAAACAGGGAGATAAGGGAGACCCAGTACTTC	CASSLANREIRETQYF
few	TRBV7-2	TRBJ2-7	-	TGTGCCAGCAGCGCCAGACACTACGAGCAGTACTTC	CASSARHYEQYF
-	TRBV28	TRBJ1-6	TRBD1	TGTGCCAGCACAGGGGGGAATAATTCACCCCTCCACTTT	CASTGGNNSPLHF
once	TRBV3-1/TRBV3-2	TRBJ1-6	TRBD1	TGTGCCAGCCGGGACAGCTATAATTCACCCCTCCACTTT	CASRDSYNSPLHF
few	TRBV14	TRBJ1-2	TRBD1	TGTGCCAGCAGCCTCGGGACAGGAGCCTCCTATGGCTACACCTTC	CASSLGTGASYGYTF
-	TRBV2	TRBJ1-3	-	TGTGCCAGCAGCGCGACAGTGCCTGGAAACACCATATATTTT	CASSATVPGNTIYF
-	TRBV5-1	TRBJ1-2	TRBD1	TGCGCCAGTAGCTTGCCCCATCCCGACAGGGGGCGGAACTATGGCTACACCTTC	CASSLPHPDRGRNYGYTF
-	TRBV28	TRBJ2-5	TRBD2	TGTGCCAGCAGTCGCGGGGGGGCCGGAAAGACCCAGTACTTC	CASSRGGAGKTQYF
-	TRBV9	TRBJ1-6	-	TGTGCCAGCAGCTCCAACCAGGGCTCCTATAATTCACCCCTCCACTTT	CASSSNQGSYNSPLHF
-	TRBV12-3/TRBV12-4	TRBJ2-3	TRBD2	TGTGCCAGCCAGCCCGGGGGGAATACGCAGTATTTT	CASQPGGNTQYF
-	TRBV28	TRBJ2-5	TRBD1	TGTGCCAGCGTTGACAGGGTCCAAGAGACCCAGTACTTC	CASVDRVQETQYF
-	TRBV5-6	TRBJ1-1	-	TGTGCCAGCAGCTTCCTGACTACTGAAGCTTTCTTT	CASSFLTTEAFF
-	TRBV12-3/TRBV12-4	TRBJ1-4	-	TGTGCCAGCAGCCACTCGTGGGAAAAACTGTTTTTT	CASSHSWEKLFF
-	TRBV7-3	TRBJ1-1	-	TGTGCCAGCAGCTTATCCTCGAACACTGAAGCTTTCTTT	CASSLSSNTEAFF
once	TRBV18	TRBJ1-1	TRBD1	TGTGCCAGCTCTCCCGACAGGGTGACTGAAGCTTTCTTT	CASSPDRVTEAFF
-	TRBV3-1/TRBV3-2	TRBJ2-3	TRBD2	TGTGCCAGCAGCCCTAGCGGTAACACAGATACGCAGTATTTT	CASSPSGNTDTQYF
-	TRBV19	TRBJ2-1	TRBD2	TGTGCCAGTAGCGAACTAGCGGGGAGGAATGAGCAGTTCTTC	CASSELAGRNEQFF
-	TRBV6-6	TRBJ1-2	TRBD1	TGTGCCAGCAGACGGACAGGGTTCGATGGCTACACCTTC	CASRRTGFDGYTF
-	TRBV28	TRBJ1-4	-	TGTGCCAGCAGTTTATTCAGGGGTGAAAAACTGTTTTTT	CASSLFRGEKLFF
many	TRBV7-9	TRBJ1-1	TRBD1	TGTGCCAGCAGCTTTGGGACAGGGAGCATGAACACTGAAGCTTTCTTT	CASSFGTGSMNTEAFF
-	TRBV12-3/TRBV12-4	TRBJ1-2	-	TGTGCCAGCAGTTTTGTGGGGCTCGGCTACACCTTC	CASSFVGLGYTF
-	TRBV5-1	TRBJ1-2	-	TGCGCCAGCAGTTCTGGGTCAGGGCGTCGAGGCTACACCTTC	CASSSGSGRRGYTF
once	TRBV3-1/TRBV3-2	TRBJ1-5	-	TGTGCCAGCAGCAAAAGGACAGACGCAGGGCCCCAGCATTTT	CASSKRTDAGPQHF
-	TRBV3-1/TRBV3-2	TRBJ1-1	TRBD1	TGTGCCAGCAGCCCCCGGGCAGGGGGACAAGCTTTCTTT	CASSPRAGGQAFF
-	TRBV6-6	TRBJ2-5	TRBD2	TGTGCCAGCAGTCGCATGGGACTAGCGGGGGAAGAGACCCAGTACTTC	CASSRMGLAGEETQYF